This T cell receptor beta chain came from a study of technical replicates of blood from a few donors. V gave up 2 bases and J gave up 6 bases, with 9 bases separating them. This CDR3 spans 12 amino acids. From germline, CDR1 is SGHDT and CDR2 YYEEEE. Repertoires were generated with immunoSEQ multiplex PCR, while TCRdb's copy carries only in-frame clones and drops some. The table includes fewer than 70,000 clones, 94% detected once. This sequence joins TRBV5-6 and TRBJ2-7; D is ambiguous. Source material: T cells isolated from PBMCs. This clonotype was sampled from a human donor in good health. CDR3 region: CASSFSWLEQYF. In nucleotides, the CDR3 is TGTGCCAGCAGCTTCTCATGGCTCGAGCAGTACTTC.